This T cell receptor (beta chain) was recovered during a study of T cell responses to AZD1222 COVID-19 vaccine. Study findings and constraints: None of the repertoires were sampled until the peak T cell response had passed. Only a handful of AZD1222 recipients, several in all, had baseline seropositivity.

Only in-frame clones appear in the TCRdb table, and some are missing; sequencing was by immunoSEQ multiplex PCR. The sample records roughly 180,000 clones, about 91% being singletons. The CDR3 length is 15 residues. Germline V CDR1 and CDR2: SGHKS, YYEKEE (reference sequence). The ends were cut back, 0 bases at V and 2 bases at J, with 9 bases in the middle. Regarding this clone: The antigen remains undetermined.

The rearrangement uses TRBV5-5 and TRBJ1-5; tentatively, D is TRBD1 (5 bases). The TCR originated in an adult in good health. The sample was peripheral blood, taken on day 0 of AZD1222 vaccination. CDR3 residues: CASSLVGAGNQPQHF. The DNA of the CDR3 is TGTGCCAGCAGCTTGGTAGGGGCCGGCAATCAGCCCCAGCATTTT.